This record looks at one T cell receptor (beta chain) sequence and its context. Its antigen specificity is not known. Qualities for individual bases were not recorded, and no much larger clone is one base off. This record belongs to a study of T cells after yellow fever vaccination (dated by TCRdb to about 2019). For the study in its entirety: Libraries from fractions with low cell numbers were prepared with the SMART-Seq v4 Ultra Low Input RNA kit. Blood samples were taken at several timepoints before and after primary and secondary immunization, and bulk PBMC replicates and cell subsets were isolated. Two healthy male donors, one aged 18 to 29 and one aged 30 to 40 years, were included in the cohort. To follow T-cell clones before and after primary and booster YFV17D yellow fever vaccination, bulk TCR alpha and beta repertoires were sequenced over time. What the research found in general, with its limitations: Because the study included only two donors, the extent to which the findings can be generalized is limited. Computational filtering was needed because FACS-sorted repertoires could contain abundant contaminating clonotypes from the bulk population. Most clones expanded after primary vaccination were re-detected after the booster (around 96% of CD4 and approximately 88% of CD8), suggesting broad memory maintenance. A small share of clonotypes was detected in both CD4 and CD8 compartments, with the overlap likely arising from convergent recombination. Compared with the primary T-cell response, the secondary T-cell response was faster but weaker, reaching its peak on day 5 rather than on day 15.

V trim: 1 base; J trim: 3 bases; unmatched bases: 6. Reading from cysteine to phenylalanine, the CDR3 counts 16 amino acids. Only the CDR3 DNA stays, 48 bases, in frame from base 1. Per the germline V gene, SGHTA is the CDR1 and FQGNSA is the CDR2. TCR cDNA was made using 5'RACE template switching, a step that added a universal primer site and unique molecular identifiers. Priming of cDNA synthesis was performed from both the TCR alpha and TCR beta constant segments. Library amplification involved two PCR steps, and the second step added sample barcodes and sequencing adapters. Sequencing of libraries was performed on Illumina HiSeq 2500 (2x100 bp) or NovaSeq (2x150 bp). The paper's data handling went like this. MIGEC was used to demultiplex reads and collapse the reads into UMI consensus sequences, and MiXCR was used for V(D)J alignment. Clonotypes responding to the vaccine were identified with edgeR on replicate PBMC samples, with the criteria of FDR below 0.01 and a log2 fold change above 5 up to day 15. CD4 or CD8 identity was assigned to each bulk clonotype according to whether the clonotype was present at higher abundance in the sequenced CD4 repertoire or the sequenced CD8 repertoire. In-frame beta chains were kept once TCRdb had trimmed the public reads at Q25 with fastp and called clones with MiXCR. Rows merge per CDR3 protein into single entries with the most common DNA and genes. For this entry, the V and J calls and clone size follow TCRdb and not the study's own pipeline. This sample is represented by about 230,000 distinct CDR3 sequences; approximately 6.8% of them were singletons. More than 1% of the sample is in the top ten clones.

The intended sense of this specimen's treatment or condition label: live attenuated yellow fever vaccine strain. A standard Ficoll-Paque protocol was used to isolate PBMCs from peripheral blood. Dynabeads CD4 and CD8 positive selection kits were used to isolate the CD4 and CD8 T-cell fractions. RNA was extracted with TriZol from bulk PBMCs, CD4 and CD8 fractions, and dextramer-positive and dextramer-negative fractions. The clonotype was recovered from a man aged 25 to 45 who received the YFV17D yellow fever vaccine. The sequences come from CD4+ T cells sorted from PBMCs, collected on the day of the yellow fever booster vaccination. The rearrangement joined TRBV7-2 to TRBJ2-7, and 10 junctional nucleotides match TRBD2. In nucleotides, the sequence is TGTGCCAGCAGCTTAGTGGCTAGCGGGAGTCTCTACGAGCAGTACTTC. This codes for CASSLVASGSLYEQYF.